Listed below are T cell receptor beta chains from one sample, sequenced in a study of blood T cell repertoires in COVID-19. Clones were sequenced by immunoSEQ multiplex PCR, and TCRdb holds only the in-frame ones, with some missing. The top ten clones hold over 6.5% of a sample with tens of thousands of clones, 91% of them seen once. Sequencing input: peripheral blood. The receptors were sampled from an older woman with active or convalescent COVID-19. The CDR3 runs from the conserved cysteine through the conserved F or W. D genes are given only for firm matches. Size is omitted from some rows. Given values are once, few, many or a class for expanded clones.

CASSEGAYWSSYNEQFF,TGTGCCAGCAGTGAAGGGGCCTACTGGAGCTCCTACAATGAGCAGTTCTTC,.,TRBJ2-1,TRBV6-4,.
CASSLVSGTGLGNTIYF,TGCGCCAGCAGCTTGGTGTCCGGGACAGGGCTTGGAAACACCATATATTTT,TRBD1,TRBJ1-3,TRBV5-1,.
CASSIFWSGGTGELFF,TGTGCCAGTAGTATTTTCTGGTCAGGAGGCACCGGGGAGCTGTTTTTT,.,TRBJ2-2,TRBV19,.
CASSLASGPDQPQHF,TGTGCCAGCAGCTTAGCGTCAGGGCCAGATCAGCCCCAGCATTTT,.,TRBJ1-5,TRBV7-9,few
CASSSDSLGIYEQYF,TGTGCCAGCAGTTCGGACTCCCTGGGCATATACGAGCAGTACTTC,.,TRBJ2-7,TRBV27,.
CATILRDTGELFF,TGTGCCACTATCCTCAGGGACACCGGGGAGCTGTTTTTT,.,TRBJ2-2,TRBV19,once
CATDGWGGGFNNEQFF,TGTGCCACCGATGGCTGGGGCGGGGGCTTTAACAATGAGCAGTTCTTC,.,TRBJ2-1,TRBV5-4,.
CAWRRAGRGSYEQYF,TGTGCCTGGAGACGCGCGGGGAGGGGATCCTACGAGCAGTACTTC,TRBD2,TRBJ2-7,TRBV30,once
CASSQTGLAEAFF,TGTGCCAGCAGCCAAACAGGGTTGGCTGAAGCTTTCTTT,.,TRBJ1-1,TRBV3-1/TRBV3-2,.
CSVDGTSGYEQYF,TGCAGCGTCGATGGGACTAGCGGTTACGAGCAGTACTTC,TRBD2,TRBJ2-7,TRBV29-1,.
CASSPGTISSYEQYF,TGTGCCAGCAGCCCCGGGACAATAAGCTCCTACGAGCAGTACTTC,.,TRBJ2-7,TRBV28,.
CASSLDRGRANTGELFF,TGTGCCAGCAGCTTAGATCGCGGGAGGGCCAACACCGGGGAGCTGTTTTTT,TRBD2,TRBJ2-2,TRBV7-3,.
CASNTQGAWQPQHF,TGTGCCAGCAACACACAGGGGGCATGGCAGCCCCAGCATTTT,TRBD1,TRBJ1-5,TRBV28,.
CASTGLLAGGLAGELFF,TGTGCCAGTACCGGCCTTCTAGCGGGAGGACTTGCGGGGGAGCTGTTTTTT,TRBD2,TRBJ2-2,TRBV19,.
CASSPDRRSYEQYF,TGTGCCAGCTCTCCTGACAGGAGATCTTACGAGCAGTACTTC,.,TRBJ2-7,TRBV18,.
CASSLEATGLFPGELFF,TGTGCCAGCAGCCTGGAGGCGACAGGGCTTTTTCCCGGGGAGCTGTTTTTT,TRBD1,TRBJ2-2,TRBV7-6,.
CASSQGAWDQPQHF,TGCGCCAGCAGCCAGGGGGCGTGGGATCAGCCCCAGCATTTT,.,TRBJ1-5,TRBV4-1,.
CASSQGLSGNTIYF,TGTGCCAGCAGCCAAGGACTCTCTGGAAACACCATATATTTT,.,TRBJ1-3,TRBV28,.
CASSFIGGGGNTIYF,TGTGCCAGCAGCTTTATAGGGGGCGGTGGAAACACCATATATTTT,TRBD1,TRBJ1-3,TRBV7-2,few
CASSLGTSGGSDTQYF,TGCGCCAGCAGCTTGGGAACTAGCGGGGGTTCAGATACGCAGTATTTT,TRBD2,TRBJ2-3,TRBV5-1,.
CAWSKGGGDEQYF,TGTGCCTGGAGTAAGGGGGGAGGGGACGAGCAGTACTTC,.,TRBJ2-7,TRBV30,.
CASSYSGPYNEQFF,TGTGCCAGCAGTTACTCGGGCCCATACAATGAGCAGTTCTTC,.,TRBJ2-1,TRBV6-5,.
CATGTSAAQMTDTQYF,TGTGCCACCGGGACTAGCGCTGCTCAAATGACAGATACGCAGTATTTT,TRBD2,TRBJ2-3,TRBV10-3,once
CASSPTGTGGSTNEKLFF,TGTGCCAGCAGCCCGACCGGGACAGGGGGCTCAACTAATGAAAAACTGTTTTTT,TRBD1,TRBJ1-4,TRBV9,.
CASSSGLAGGFNTGELFF,TGTGCCAGCAGCTCCGGACTAGCGGGGGGCTTCAACACCGGGGAGCTGTTTTTT,TRBD2,TRBJ2-2,TRBV7-6,few
CASSSWTDSSTDTQYF,TGTGCCAGCAGTTCCTGGACAGACTCTAGCACAGATACGCAGTATTTT,.,TRBJ2-3,TRBV27,.
CASSIVRSSYEQYF,TGTGCCAGTAGTATCGTGAGGAGCTCCTACGAGCAGTACTTC,.,TRBJ2-7,TRBV19,.
CASGTTIYEQYF,TGTGCCAGCGGGACTACAATTTACGAGCAGTACTTC,TRBD2,TRBJ2-7,TRBV2,once